The rows below give T cell receptor beta chains drawn from one sample of a study of PD-1 blockade in mismatch repair-deficient tumors. Profiling relied on immunoSEQ multiplex PCR, and the TCRdb table lists in-frame clones only, not all of them. The repertoire holds fewer than 10,000 clones, with more than 70% as singletons. This specimen consisted of PBMCs, obtained just under 47 weeks after starting pembrolizumab. The source is an adult with mismatch repair-deficient cancer. Each CDR3 is given with its conserved first and last residue. The D gene is left open where the match is weak. Size values are once, few and many counts, or a class for expanded clones, and some rows have none.

v_call: TRBV6-5; clone_size: -; j_call: TRBJ1-2; d_call: -; cdr3_aa: CASSYSRPVYGYTF; cdr3_nt: TGTGCCAGCAGTTACTCCAGGCCGGTCTATGGCTACACCTTC
v_call: TRBV4-2; clone_size: -; j_call: TRBJ1-6; d_call: -; cdr3_aa: CASSQGGGSPLHF; cdr3_nt: TGTGCCAGCAGCCAAGGGGGGGGATCACCCCTCCACTTT
v_call: TRBV6-5; clone_size: -; j_call: TRBJ2-7; d_call: TRBD1; cdr3_aa: CASSYSTGQEIYEQYF; cdr3_nt: TGTGCCAGCAGTTACTCGACCGGACAGGAAATCTACGAGCAGTACTTC
v_call: TRBV23-1; clone_size: -; j_call: TRBJ2-3; d_call: TRBD2; cdr3_aa: CASSQPSSGRRDTQYF; cdr3_nt: TGCGCCAGCAGTCAACCCTCTAGCGGGAGGAGGGATACGCAGTATTTT
v_call: TRBV19; clone_size: -; j_call: TRBJ1-3; d_call: TRBD1; cdr3_aa: CASSPRHRGSVGNTIYF; cdr3_nt: TGTGCCAGTAGTCCTAGACACAGGGGGTCGGTCGGAAACACCATATATTTT
v_call: TRBV7-6; clone_size: -; j_call: TRBJ1-3; d_call: TRBD1; cdr3_aa: CASSRNRGGNTIYF; cdr3_nt: TGTGCCAGCAGCCGTAACAGGGGAGGAAACACCATATATTTT
v_call: TRBV7-2; clone_size: -; j_call: TRBJ2-2; d_call: -; cdr3_aa: CASGFQGGTGELFF; cdr3_nt: TGTGCCAGCGGATTCCAGGGAGGCACCGGGGAGCTGTTTTTT
v_call: TRBV29-1; clone_size: -; j_call: TRBJ2-7; d_call: -; cdr3_aa: CSVVEGTYEQYF; cdr3_nt: TGCAGCGTTGTGGAGGGAACCTACGAGCAGTACTTC
v_call: TRBV20-1; clone_size: -; j_call: TRBJ2-5; d_call: -; cdr3_aa: CSARDQWTQYF; cdr3_nt: TGCAGTGCTAGAGATCAATGGACCCAGTACTTC
v_call: TRBV5-1; clone_size: -; j_call: TRBJ1-4; d_call: -; cdr3_aa: CASRTGQQNEKLFF; cdr3_nt: TGCGCCAGCCGAACAGGACAGCAGAATGAAAAACTGTTTTTT
v_call: TRBV2; clone_size: once; j_call: TRBJ1-5; d_call: -; cdr3_aa: CASSVPTRQDQPQHF; cdr3_nt: TGTGCCAGCAGTGTACCAACGAGGCAAGATCAGCCCCAGCATTTT
v_call: TRBV15; clone_size: few; j_call: TRBJ2-7; d_call: -; cdr3_aa: CATSRRGSSYEQYF; cdr3_nt: TGTGCCACCAGCCGGCGGGGAAGTTCCTACGAGCAGTACTTC
v_call: TRBV21-1; clone_size: -; j_call: TRBJ2-2; d_call: -; cdr3_aa: CASSKLGAGELFF; cdr3_nt: TGTGCCAGCAGCAAACTGGGAGCCGGGGAGCTGTTTTTT
v_call: TRBV29-1; clone_size: once; j_call: TRBJ2-5; d_call: TRBD1; cdr3_aa: CSVPGQGGLETQYF; cdr3_nt: TGCAGCGTCCCCGGACAGGGAGGACTGGAGACCCAGTACTTC
v_call: TRBV7-3; clone_size: -; j_call: TRBJ2-5; d_call: TRBD2; cdr3_aa: CASSLLAGAIETQYF; cdr3_nt: TGTGCCAGCAGCTTACTAGCGGGAGCAATTGAGACCCAGTACTTC
v_call: TRBV5-1; clone_size: -; j_call: TRBJ1-1; d_call: -; cdr3_aa: CASSLARVENTEAFF; cdr3_nt: TGCGCCAGCAGCTTGGCCCGGGTTGAGAACACTGAAGCTTTCTTT
v_call: TRBV29-1; clone_size: -; j_call: TRBJ2-1; d_call: TRBD2; cdr3_aa: CSLTSARNEQFF; cdr3_nt: TGCAGCTTGACTAGCGCTAGGAATGAGCAGTTCTTC